Presented here are 2 T cell receptor beta chains from one specimen sequenced in a study of cytomegalovirus exposure and HLA in healthy donors. 13 Jbeta primers and 60 Vbeta primers were used for the PCR. Produced via immunoSEQ multiplex PCR; TCRdb's table is partial and in-frame only. The sample yields over 200,000 clones, roughly 80% seen once. The source material was PBMCs. The receptors derive from a woman aged 40 to 50 in good health and CMV-seropositive.

Regarding this clone: Other DNA sequences in the same sample also yield this CDR3. This chain links TRBV15 with TRBJ1-2; D remains unclear. The V gene lost 0 bases and the J gene lost 8 bases, with 7 bases spanning the gap. The germline CDR1 and CDR2 sequences are LNHNV and YYDKDF (reference sequence). The CDR3 contains 12 residues. CDR3 in DNA: TGTGCCACCAGCAGAGATCTAAGCGGCTACACCTTC. Translating gives CATSRDLSGYTF.

The chain joins TRBV9 to TRBJ2-3, with D perhaps matching TRBD1 (8 bases). The V end was cut by 3 bases, the J end by 9 bases, with 26 bases between. CDR1 and CDR2 (germline): SGDLS, YYNGEE. The CDR3 runs 17 residues. This CDR3 reads CASSAVVRTGFGRTQYF. The CDR3 DNA follows: TGTGCCAGCAGCGCCGTCGTCAGGACAGGGTTCGGGAGGACGCAGTATTTT.